The 29 T cell receptor beta chains given below trace back to one sample, sequenced in a study of CXCR3-negative and CXCR3-positive naive CD8 T cells. Findings of the study overall: CXCR3-positive naive cells carried more hydrophobic TRB CDR3s than CXCR3-negative naive cells did.

These TCRs' antigens remain unknown. 5' RACE with UMI labels generated the TRB cDNA libraries. TCRdb derives one entry per CDR3 protein from the 5' RACE reads, leaving out DNA. Listed are about 84,000 distinct CDR3 sequences; roughly 0.64% falls within the top ten. Source material: naive CXCR3+ CD8+ T cells from blood. Sample subset: CD45RO-CCR7+CD27+CD95- naive CD8+ T cells expressing CXCR3 (TNR3+). The receptors originated from a human donor in good health. Some clones in this sample may be carry-over from other donors' samples.

The chain uses TRBV6-5 and TRBJ2-1. Germline V gene sequence: CDR1 MNHEY, CDR2 SVGAGI. The CDR3 is 14 residues long. The CDR3 here is CASSSLSSYNEQFF.

V usage is TRBV19 and J usage is TRBJ2-7. The CDR3 runs 13 residues. CDR1 is LNHDA and CDR2 is SQIVND in the germline V gene (reference sequence). The chain's CDR3 is CASSMNSGYEQYF. The full variable domain, rest sourced from reference TRBV19 and TRBJ2-7, is DGGITQSPKYLFRKEGQNVTLSCEQNLNHDAMYWYRQDPGQGLRLIYYSQIVNDFQKGDIAEGYSVSREKKESFPLTVTSAQKNPTAFYLCASSMNSGYEQYFGPGTRLTVT.

The V gene is TRBV29-1, the J gene TRBJ1-2; the D call from TCRdb, TRBD1, cannot be confirmed without DNA. Germline assignment: CDR1 SQVTM and CDR2 ANQGSEA. The CDR3 extends over 11 amino acids. The CDR3 spells CSVETGVGYTF.

This sequence joins TRBV12-3 or TRBV12-4 and TRBJ2-7; the D gene TCRdb calls, TRBD1, cannot be checked with no DNA. The CDR3 has 14 residues. CDR3 protein: CASSVGTGPYEQYF.

The genes are TRBV28 and TRBJ2-1; TCRdb's D call, TRBD2, is unchecked because there is no DNA. Germline loops: CDR1 MDHEN, CDR2 SYDVKM. The length of the CDR3 is 16 residues. The chain's CDR3 is CASSTYSGSSYNEQFF. Using reference TRBV28 and TRBJ2-1 for the parts outside the CDR3, the full variable domain is DVKVTQSSRYLVKRTGEKVFLECVQDMDHENMFWYRQDPGLGLRLIYFSYDVKMKEKGDIPEGYSVSREKKERFSLILESASTNQTSMYLCASSTYSGSSYNEQFFGPGTRLTVL.

The V call is TRBV27, the J call TRBJ1-1. This CDR3 contains 13 residues. Germline lookup yields CDR1 MNHEY and CDR2 SMNVEV (reference sequence). CDR3 sequence reads: CASKRGTNTEAFF.

This CDR3 reads CASSSTSGGATGELFF. The chain recombines TRBV12-3 or TRBV12-4 with TRBJ2-2; with no DNA, the TCRdb D assignment of TRBD2 cannot be verified. The CDR3 spans 16 residues.

The V call is TRBV6-4, the J call TRBJ1-2; as DNA is missing, the TRBD1 call by TCRdb cannot be tested. CDR3 length: 18 amino acids. Per germline, CDR1 MRHNA and CDR2 SNTAGT. CDR3 region: CASSDDPSTGSPMDGYTF.

The CDR3 sequence: CTTSDLRAGNTTHSYNEQFF. This chain joins TRBV24-1 and TRBJ2-1; the TCRdb D gene call, TRBD2, has no DNA to confirm it. This CDR3 comprises 20 residues. Looked up from germline, CDR1 is KGHDR and CDR2 is SFDVKD.

CDR3 sequence reads: CASSYDSTTYNEQFF. This sequence joins TRBV6-5 and TRBJ2-1; the TCRdb D gene call, TRBD1, has no DNA to confirm it. The CDR3 is 15 residues long. Germline CDR1 reads MNHEY; CDR2 reads SVGAGI.

The chain joins TRBV12-3 or TRBV12-4 to TRBJ2-5; checking the TCRdb D call of TRBD1 is not possible without DNA. The CDR3 is made up of 17 amino acids. The CDR3: CASSLALGQAGQATQYF.

The genes are TRBV7-9 and TRBJ2-1. The germline CDR1 and CDR2 sequences are SEHNR and FQNEAQ (reference sequence). This CDR3 has 16 residues. The CDR3 here is CASSLAQLELYNEQFF.

This chain uses TRBV11-2 with TRBJ2-7; TCRdb names TRBD2, which stays unverified in the absence of DNA. The CDR3 has 17 residues. Germline V lookup: CDR1 SGHAT, CDR2 FQNNGV. CDR3 loop: CASRYPGLASQGYEQYF.

The chain couples TRBV29-1 to TRBJ2-7; without DNA, the TCRdb call of TRBD1 cannot be checked. The CDR3 totals 16 residues. Per the germline V gene, CDR1 is SQVTM and CDR2 is ANQGSEA. CDR3 loop: CSVEDRDRGNSYEQYF.

The V call is TRBV5-1, the J call TRBJ2-3; as DNA is missing, the TRBD1 call by TCRdb cannot be tested. This CDR3 is built from 13 residues. Germline V gene lookup returns CDR1 SGHRS and CDR2 YFSETQ. The CDR3 loop is CASTDKYTDTQYF.

The rearrangement joins TRBV29-1 to TRBJ2-7; TCRdb returns TRBD1, unconfirmable since there is no DNA. The CDR3 is made up of 20 amino acids. The germline V gene has CDR1 SQVTM and CDR2 ANQGSEA. The CDR3 sequence: CSVEDSLGSMTEKFPNEQYF.

J is TRBJ2-7 and V is TRBV12-3 or TRBV12-4; TCRdb indicates TRBD2, and absent DNA this call remains unverified. The CDR3 contains 17 residues. This chain's CDR3 is CASSFGLAVASSYEQYF.

The V gene is TRBV11-3, the J gene TRBJ2-1; TCRdb's assignment of TRBD1 cannot be checked, as there is no DNA. The CDR3 runs to 16 residues. Germline CDR1 and CDR2: SGHNT and YENEEA. CDR3 protein: CASSSAGDRSYNEQFF.

The gene calls are TRBV7-3 and TRBJ2-1. CDR3 size: 14 residues. Per the germline V gene, CDR1 is SGHTA and CDR2 is FQGTGA. The CDR3 protein is CASSSPESYNEQFF.

The V gene is TRBV29-1, the J gene TRBJ2-7; TCRdb selects TRBD1, and the lack of DNA leaves this call unchecked. Germline loops: CDR1 SQVTM, CDR2 ANQGSEA. This CDR3 has 13 amino acids. This chain's CDR3 is CSTVEGASYEQYF.

The chain couples TRBV5-1 to TRBJ1-1; with no DNA, the TCRdb D assignment of TRBD1 cannot be verified. Germline V gives CDR1 SGHRS, CDR2 YFSETQ. This CDR3 is built from 14 residues. The CDR3 region is CASSPAGGVVEAFF.

V usage is TRBV4-3 and J usage is TRBJ1-2; TCRdb's D call, TRBD1, is unchecked because there is no DNA. This CDR3 comprises 17 residues. Germline V gives CDR1 LGHNA, CDR2 YSLEER. The CDR3 spells CASSEESGGENRYGYTF.

The chain employs TRBV7-9 and TRBJ2-3; TCRdb's D gene call, TRBD2, goes unchecked for lack of DNA. Germline V gene data show CDR1 as SEHNR and CDR2 as FQNEAQ (reference sequence). This CDR3 comprises 12 residues. This CDR3 reads CASSLTGTSGEF.

The CDR3 reads CSASDSGRTQETQYF. The rearrangement uses TRBV20-1 and TRBJ2-5; TCRdb returns TRBD2, unconfirmable since there is no DNA. CDR3 length equals 15 residues. The germline V gene encodes CDR1 DFQATT and CDR2 SNEGSKA (reference sequence).

This rearrangement joins TRBV29-1 to TRBJ2-1; TCRdb calls TRBD2, which cannot be checked without DNA. Germline CDR1 SQVTM, CDR2 ANQGSEA. CDR3 length: 13 amino acids. The CDR3 spells CSVGTLIDNEQFF.

The J gene is TRBJ1-1, the V gene TRBV29-1. Germline V gene lookup returns CDR1 SQVTM and CDR2 ANQGSEA. CDR3 length: 12 amino acids. CDR3 sequence reads: CSVEEADTEAFF.

The V gene is TRBV14, the J gene TRBJ2-1; TCRdb indicates TRBD2, and absent DNA this call remains unverified. Per germline, CDR1 SGHDN and CDR2 FVKESK. The length of the CDR3 is 17 residues. The CDR3 loop is CASSHLREESFYNEQFF.

This chain joins TRBV7-6 and TRBJ2-7; with no DNA, the TCRdb D assignment of TRBD1 cannot be verified. Germline loops: CDR1 SGHVS, CDR2 FNYEAQ. The CDR3 covers 14 residues. The CDR3: CASSLGDGSYEQYF.

CDR3 sequence reads: CASSSPGLSGTSGRAGWETQYF. This chain joins TRBV28 and TRBJ2-5; absent DNA, TCRdb's TRBD2 call cannot be checked. Looked up from germline, CDR1 is MDHEN and CDR2 is SYDVKM. This CDR3 is built from 22 residues. Full variable domain (outside the CDR3, taken from reference TRBV28 and TRBJ2-5): DVKVTQSSRYLVKRTGEKVFLECVQDMDHENMFWYRQDPGLGLRLIYFSYDVKMKEKGDIPEGYSVSREKKERFSLILESASTNQTSMYLCASSSPGLSGTSGRAGWETQYFGPGTRLLVL.